This passage covers 14 T cell receptor beta chains from one sample sequenced in a study of cytomegalovirus exposure and HLA in healthy donors. The PCR made use of 60 Vbeta and 13 Jbeta primers. Method: immunoSEQ multiplex PCR; TCRdb's copy keeps in-frame clones and lacks some. This table has under 200,000 clones, 70% to 80% appearing once. Material: PBMCs. The receptor set was obtained from a female donor in good health and CMV-seronegative.

The rearrangement joins TRBV28 to TRBJ2-5; D is uncertain. V was clipped by 5 bases and J by 2 bases, with 15 bases between them. Germline-derived CDR1 and CDR2 are MDHEN and SYDVKM. The CDR3 contains 15 residues. The CDR3 region has the DNA TGTGCCAGCAGTCTCCTTCCGCCAGGACAAGAGACCCAGTACTTC. Translated, it gives CASSLLPPGQETQYF.

This clone came up once. The V and J genes are TRBV27 and TRBJ1-5; 9 bases are shared with TRBD1. This CDR3 region has 14 residues. CDR1 and CDR2 (germline): MNHEY, SMNVEV (reference sequence). The V and J ends lost 6 bases and 6 bases, in that order; junction bases with no gene match: 6. CDR3 DNA sequence: TGTGCCAGCAGGTTCCGGGACAGGGCTCAGCCCCAGCATTTT. Translation: CASRFRDRAQPQHF.

The chain employs TRBV18 and TRBJ2-5; a possible D gene is TRBD2 (7 bases). Per the germline V gene, CDR1 is KGHSH and CDR2 is LQKENI. V lost 1 base, J lost 1 base, and 22 bases lay in between. The CDR3 is 19 residues long. CDR3 sequence (DNA): TGTGCCAGCTCACCACGGACCAGGGTCGACGGGGGGCGCCAAGAGACCCAGTACTTC. Its translation is CASSPRTRVDGGRQETQYF.

This rearrangement joins TRBV4-3 to TRBJ2-2; D is ambiguous. The CDR3 has 13 amino acids. Germline V gene data show CDR1 as LGHNA and CDR2 as YSLEER. Trimming removed 4 bases at V and 8 bases at J, with 11 bases between. The CDR3 coding sequence is TGCGCCAGCAGCCGGCGGTTATCGGGGGAGCTGTTTTTT. As protein: CASSRRLSGELFF.

This rearrangement joins TRBV6-6 to TRBJ1-5, with D perhaps matching TRBD1 (5 bases). The V end lost 6 bases, the J end lost 6 bases, and 12 bases lay between the germline ends. Germline CDR1 MNHNY, CDR2 SVGAGI (reference sequence). This CDR3 region has 13 residues. This chain's CDR3 is CASRGNGGQPQHF. DNA for the CDR3: TGTGCCAGCAGAGGCAACGGGGGTCAGCCCCAGCATTTT.

The chain employs TRBV10-2 and TRBJ2-7; TRBD2 is a possible D gene (5 bases). Germline V gene data show CDR1 as WSHSY and CDR2 as SAAADI. This CDR3 is built from 14 residues. V was clipped by 9 bases and J by 0 bases, with 15 bases between them. The CDR3, as DNA: TGCGCCAGTAAAGCGGAGCTGAGCTCCTACGAGCAGTACTTC. The encoded protein is CASKAELSSYEQYF.

The chain has TRBV6-1 and TRBJ2-2; 7 positions agree with TRBD1. CDR3 size: 15 residues. The germline gives CDR1 MNHNS, CDR2 SASEGT. Trimming took 4 bases from V and 6 from J; bases not matched to a gene: 8. For the CDR3, the DNA is TGTGCCAGCAGTGCGACAGGGTCGGCCGCCGGGGAGCTGTTTTTT. This gives the protein CASSATGSAAGELFF.

This clone appeared a single time. The rearrangement joins TRBV6-1 to TRBJ2-7, with 7 positions matching TRBD1. Germline assignment: CDR1 MNHNS and CDR2 SASEGT. The CDR3 has 14 residues. V gave up 7 bases and J gave up 2 bases; unmatched junction bases: 8. CDR3 residues: CASKDRNGPYEQYF. CDR3 in DNA: TGTGCCAGCAAGGACAGGAACGGCCCCTACGAGCAGTACTTC.

The J gene is TRBJ2-2, the V gene TRBV19; the D gene is possibly TRBD1 (6 bases). Per germline, CDR1 LNHDA and CDR2 SQIVND (reference sequence). CDR3 length equals 15 residues. V was shortened by 0 bases and J by 4 bases, with 9 bases between the two germline ends. The CDR3 coding sequence is TGTGCCAGTAGTATAGATACAGGGTTCACCGGGGAGCTGTTTTTT. Translating it yields CASSIDTGFTGELFF.

The CDR3 DNA follows: TGTGCCAGCAGCTCAATCCGGCTCGGGGGGCTAAGGACTAATGAAAAACTGTTTTTT. Translating it yields CASSSIRLGGLRTNEKLFF. V gene TRBV7-8 combines with J gene TRBJ1-4, with a possible D match to TRBD1 (6 bases). The V and J ends lost 4 bases and 2 bases respectively, with 23 bases between them. The germline CDR1 and CDR2 sequences are SGHVS and FQNEAQ. CDR3 length: 19 residues.

V and J are TRBV9 and TRBJ1-1; D not certain. This CDR3 comprises 17 residues. From germline, CDR1 is SGDLS and CDR2 YYNGEE. Deletions cut 0 bases from V and 1 base from J, with 16 bases between. CDR3 residues: CASSVGGLSAENTEAFF. Written as DNA, the CDR3 is TGTGCCAGCAGCGTAGGAGGATTATCGGCGGAGAACACTGAAGCTTTCTTT.

V and J are TRBV4-3 and TRBJ2-6; D perhaps matches TRBD2 (6 bases). The ends were cut back, 0 bases at V and 0 bases at J, with 15 bases in the middle. Per germline, CDR1 LGHNA and CDR2 YSLEER. This CDR3 is built from 19 residues. The CDR3 is CASSQDLFGGYSGANVLTF. CDR3 in DNA: TGCGCCAGCAGCCAAGATCTGTTCGGGGGTTACTCTGGGGCCAACGTCCTGACTTTC.

In DNA form, the CDR3 reads TGTGCCAGCAGTGAACAGATGTATAATTCACCCCTCCACTTT. Its protein product is CASSEQMYNSPLHF. The rearrangement uses TRBV6-1 and TRBJ1-6; D unclear. V gave up 2 bases and J gave up 4 bases, with 6 bases separating them. Germline-derived CDR1 and CDR2 are MNHNS and SASEGT. This CDR3 comprises 14 residues.

V is TRBV6-5 and J is TRBJ2-5, with D unresolved. Germline V gene sequence: CDR1 MNHEY, CDR2 SVGAGI. This CDR3 spans 13 amino acids. Between the trimmed V and J ends, which lost 2 bases and 2 bases, there was a span of 6 bases. In nucleotides, the CDR3 is TGTGCCAGCAGTTACGTCAGACAAGAGACCCAGTACTTC. Its translation: CASSYVRQETQYF.